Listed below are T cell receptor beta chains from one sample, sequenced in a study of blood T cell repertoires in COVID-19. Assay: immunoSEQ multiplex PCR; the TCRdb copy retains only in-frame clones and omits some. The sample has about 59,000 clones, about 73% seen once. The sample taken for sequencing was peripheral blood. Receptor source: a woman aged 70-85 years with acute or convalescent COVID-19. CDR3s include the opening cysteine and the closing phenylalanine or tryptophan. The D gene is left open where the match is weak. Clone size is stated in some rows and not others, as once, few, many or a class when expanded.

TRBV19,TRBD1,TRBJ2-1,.,CASSMGQGLNEQFF,TGTGCCAGTAGTATGGGACAGGGGCTCAATGAGCAGTTCTTC
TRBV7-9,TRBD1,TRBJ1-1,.,CAASGQGGRGAF,TGTGCCGCCTCGGGACAGGGTGGGAGGGGTGCTTTT
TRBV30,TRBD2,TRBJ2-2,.,CAWSPTQRLAGGRLVTGELFF,TGTGCCTGGAGTCCCACCCAACGGCTAGCGGGGGGGCGGCTGGTAACCGGGGAGCTGTTTTTT
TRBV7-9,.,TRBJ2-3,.,CASSPGGGRTSTDTQYF,TGTGCCAGCAGCCCAGGGGGAGGCAGAACCAGCACAGATACGCAGTATTTT
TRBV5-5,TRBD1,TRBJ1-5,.,CASSPQGRVGQPQHF,TGTGCCAGCAGCCCACAGGGGCGGGTTGGGCAGCCCCAGCATTTT
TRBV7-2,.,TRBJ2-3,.,CASSLRQRHTDTQYF,TGTGCCAGCAGCCTCCGACAGAGACACACAGATACGCAGTATTTT
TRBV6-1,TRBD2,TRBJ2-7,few,CASSDRLTSGSYEQYF,TGTGCCAGCAGTGATCGTTTGACTAGCGGATCCTACGAGCAGTACTTC
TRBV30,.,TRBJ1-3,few,CAWGEGNTIYF,TGTGCCTGGGGCGAGGGAAACACCATATATTTT
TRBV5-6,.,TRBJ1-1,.,CASSLGRGAFF,TGTGCCAGCAGCTTGGGTAGGGGGGCTTTCTTT
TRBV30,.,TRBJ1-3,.,CAWSGGRGPRRSGNTIYF,TGTGCCTGGAGTGGGGGGAGGGGACCGAGACGCTCTGGAAACACCATATATTTT
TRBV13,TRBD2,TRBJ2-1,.,CASSSTAGTTSYNEQFF,TGTGCCAGCAGCTCAACCGCCGGGACTACCTCCTACAATGAGCAGTTCTTC
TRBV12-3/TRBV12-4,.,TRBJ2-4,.,CASSFGQGNIQYF,TGTGCCAGCAGTTTTGGGCAGGGAAACATTCAGTACTTC
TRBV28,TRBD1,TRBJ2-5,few,CASSSGQGRETQYF,TGTGCCAGCAGTTCGGGACAGGGTCGAGAGACCCAGTACTTC
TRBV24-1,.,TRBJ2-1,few,CATSDPGVRDEQFF,TGTGCCACCAGTGATCCCGGGGTCCGGGATGAGCAGTTCTTC
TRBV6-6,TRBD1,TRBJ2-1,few,CASRLDRDMYNEQFF,TGTGCCAGCAGACTGGACAGGGATATGTACAATGAGCAGTTCTTC
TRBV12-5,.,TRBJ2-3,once,CASGLGTVVPRLTSTDTQYF,TGTGCTAGTGGTTTGGGGACAGTGGTCCCTCGACTTACTAGCACAGATACGCAGTATTTT
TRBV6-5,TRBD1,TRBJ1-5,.,CASSRDRGSNQPQHF,TGTGCCAGCAGCCGGGACAGGGGGAGCAATCAGCCCCAGCATTTT
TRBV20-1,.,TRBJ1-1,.,CSARGREGAFF,TGCAGTGCTAGAGGCCGGGAAGGGGCTTTCTTT
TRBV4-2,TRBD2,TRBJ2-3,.,CASSQGGGRDTQYF,TGTGCCAGCAGCCAAGGCGGGGGGAGGGATACGCAGTATTTT
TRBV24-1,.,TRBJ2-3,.,CATSDPKEGGGTDTQYF,TGTGCCACCAGTGATCCCAAGGAGGGTGGGGGCACAGATACGCAGTATTTT
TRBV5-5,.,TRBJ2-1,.,CASKAGDSSYNEQFF,TGTGCCAGCAAGGCAGGGGATAGCTCCTACAATGAGCAGTTCTTC
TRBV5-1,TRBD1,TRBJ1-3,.,CASSSTGGAGNTIYF,TGCGCCAGCAGCTCTACAGGGGGCGCGGGAAACACCATATATTTT
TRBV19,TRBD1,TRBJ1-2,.,CASSIGTGSGYTF,TGTGCCAGTAGTATCGGGACAGGGAGTGGCTACACCTTC
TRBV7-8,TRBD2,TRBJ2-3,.,CASSTGLAGGPVLKDTQYF,TGTGCCAGCAGCACCGGACTAGCGGGGGGGCCAGTTTTAAAAGATACGCAGTATTTT
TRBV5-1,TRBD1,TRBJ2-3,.,CASSWGPGQGGTDTQYF,TGCGCCAGCAGCTGGGGACCGGGACAGGGAGGGACAGATACGCAGTATTTT
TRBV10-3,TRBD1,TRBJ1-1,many,CAIRGQGLNTEAFF,TGTGCCATCAGGGGACAGGGGCTGAACACTGAAGCTTTCTTT
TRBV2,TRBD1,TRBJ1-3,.,CASRAPGQGWKGNTIYF,TGTGCCAGCAGAGCGCCGGGACAGGGGTGGAAAGGAAACACCATATATTTT
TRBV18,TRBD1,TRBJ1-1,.,CASSRPGQGAQRDEAFF,TGTGCCAGCTCACGTCCGGGACAGGGGGCCCAACGCGATGAAGCTTTCTTT
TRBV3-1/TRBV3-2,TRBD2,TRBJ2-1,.,CASSRGGLASNEQFF,TGTGCCAGCAGTCGGGGTGGACTAGCATCGAATGAGCAGTTCTTC
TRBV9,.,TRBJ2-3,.,CASSPRTESTDTQYF,TGTGCCAGCAGCCCGCGGACAGAATCAACAGATACGCAGTATTTT
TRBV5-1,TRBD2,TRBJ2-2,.,CASSYYSGGASTGELFF,TGCGCCAGCAGCTATTATAGCGGGGGGGCCAGCACCGGGGAGCTGTTTTTT
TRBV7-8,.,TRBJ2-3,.,CASSLKKPHTDTQYF,TGTGCCAGCAGCCTAAAAAAGCCCCACACAGATACGCAGTATTTT
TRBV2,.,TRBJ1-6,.,CASSEAWGGMLNSPLHF,TGTGCCAGCAGTGAAGCGTGGGGGGGTATGCTAAATTCACCCCTCCACTTT
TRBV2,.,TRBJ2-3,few,CASKSGGHTQYF,TGTGCCAGCAAATCCGGGGGGCATACGCAGTATTTT
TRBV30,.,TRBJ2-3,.,CASSEGTDTQYF,TGTGCCTCAAGCGAGGGCACAGATACGCAGTATTTT
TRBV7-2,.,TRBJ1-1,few,CASSLTRKTEAFF,TGTGCCAGCAGCTTAACGAGGAAGACTGAAGCTTTCTTT
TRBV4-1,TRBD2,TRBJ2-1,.,CASSLTAGDFAGFF,TGCGCCAGCAGCCTTACAGCGGGGGATTTCGCAGGGTTCTTC
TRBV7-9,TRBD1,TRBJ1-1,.,CASSFQGAVTEAFF,TGTGCCAGCAGCTTCCAGGGGGCCGTGACTGAAGCTTTCTTT
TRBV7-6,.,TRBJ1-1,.,CASSLETRTEAFF,TGTGCCAGCAGCTTAGAGACTCGAACTGAAGCTTTCTTT
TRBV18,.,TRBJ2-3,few,CASSPTDSLTQYF,TGTGCCAGCTCACCGACGGACAGTCTTACGCAGTATTTT
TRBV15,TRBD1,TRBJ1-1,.,CATRDSILSNTEAFF,TGTGCCACCCGGGACAGCATTCTATCGAACACTGAAGCTTTCTTT
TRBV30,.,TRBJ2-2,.,CAWKRGFVTGELFF,TGTGCCTGGAAGAGAGGGTTTGTCACCGGGGAGCTGTTTTTT
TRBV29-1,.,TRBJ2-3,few,CSYRGLSSTDTQYF,TGCAGCTACCGAGGACTATCTAGCACAGATACGCAGTATTTT
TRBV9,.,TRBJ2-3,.,CASTPTGFSTDTQYF,TGTGCCAGCACCCCCACAGGGTTTTCCACAGATACGCAGTATTTT
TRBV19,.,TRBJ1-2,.,CASSPRGGASYGYTF,TGTGCCAGTAGTCCCCGGGGGGGGGCCAGCTATGGCTACACCTTC
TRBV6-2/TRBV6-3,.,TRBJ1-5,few,CASSSGVQPQHF,TGTGCCAGCAGTTCAGGGGTTCAGCCCCAGCATTTT
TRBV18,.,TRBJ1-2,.,CASSPLGQGYGYTF,TGTGCCAGCTCACCACTGGGACAAGGCTATGGCTACACCTTC
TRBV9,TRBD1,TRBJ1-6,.,CASSVGRQGGSPLHF,TGTGCCAGCAGCGTAGGCCGACAGGGAGGCTCACCCCTCCACTTT
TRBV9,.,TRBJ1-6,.,CASSVGVQGSSPLHF,TGTGCCAGCAGCGTAGGGGTCCAGGGATCTTCACCCCTCCACTTT
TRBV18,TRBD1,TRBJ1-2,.,CASSQGQTNYGYTF,TGTGCCAGCTCACAGGGACAGACTAACTATGGCTACACCTTC
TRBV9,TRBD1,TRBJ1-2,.,CASSVGQGEVGYTF,TGTGCCAGCAGCGTAGGACAGGGGGAGGTAGGCTACACCTTC
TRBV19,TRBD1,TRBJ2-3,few,CASSSTGADTQYF,TGTGCCAGTAGTTCTACAGGGGCAGATACGCAGTATTTT
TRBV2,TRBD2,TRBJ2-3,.,CASRATSGGFTDTQYF,TGTGCCAGCAGAGCCACTAGCGGGGGCTTCACAGATACGCAGTATTTT
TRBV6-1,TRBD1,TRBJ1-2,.,CASSEGGRGTNYGYTF,TGTGCCAGCAGTGAAGGCGGCAGGGGGACTAACTATGGCTACACCTTC
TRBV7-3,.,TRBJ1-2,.,CASSLAAGANYGYTF,TGTGCCAGCAGCCTTGCGGCGGGAGCTAACTATGGCTACACCTTC
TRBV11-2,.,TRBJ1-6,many,CASSLAPGVTSPLHF,TGTGCCAGCAGCTTAGCCCCAGGGGTCACTTCACCCCTCCACTTT
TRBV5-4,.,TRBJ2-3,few,CASSKWTQGAADTQYF,TGTGCCAGCAGCAAGTGGACACAAGGGGCGGCGGATACGCAGTATTTT
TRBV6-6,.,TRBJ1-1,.,CASSPGGSVGGNTEAFF,TGTGCCAGCAGTCCAGGCGGGTCGGTGGGAGGGAACACTGAAGCTTTCTTT
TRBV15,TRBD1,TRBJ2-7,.,CATSRGGGGYEQYF,TGTGCCACCAGCAGAGGAGGGGGCGGTTACGAGCAGTACTTC